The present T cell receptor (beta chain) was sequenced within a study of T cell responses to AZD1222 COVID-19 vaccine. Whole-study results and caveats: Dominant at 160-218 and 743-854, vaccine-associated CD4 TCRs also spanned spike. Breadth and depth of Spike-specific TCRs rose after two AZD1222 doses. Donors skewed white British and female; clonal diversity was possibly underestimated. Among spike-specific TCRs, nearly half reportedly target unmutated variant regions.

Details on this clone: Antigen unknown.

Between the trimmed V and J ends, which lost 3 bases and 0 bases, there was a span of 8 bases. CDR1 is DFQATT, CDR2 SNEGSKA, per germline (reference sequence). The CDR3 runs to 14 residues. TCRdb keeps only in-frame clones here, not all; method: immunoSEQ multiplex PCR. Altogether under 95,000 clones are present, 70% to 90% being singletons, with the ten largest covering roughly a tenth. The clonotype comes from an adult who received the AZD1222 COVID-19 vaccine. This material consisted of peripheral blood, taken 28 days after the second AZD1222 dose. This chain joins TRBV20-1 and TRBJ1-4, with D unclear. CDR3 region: CSASDSSTNEKLFF. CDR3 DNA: TGCAGTGCTAGTGACTCATCAACTAATGAAAAACTGTTTTTT.